This TCR beta chain was retrieved from a study of cytomegalovirus exposure and HLA in healthy donors (dated by TCRdb to 2016 to 2017). Some background on the complete study: An earlier analysis of roughly 630 of the donors reported more than 250 Gb of sequence data and roughly 100 million unique TCR beta sequences from about 179 million T cells. Besides the first cohort of around 670 subjects, a separate validation cohort made up of roughly 130 different subjects was used. Among about 400 genotyped donors of the cohort, an average of around 250,000 unique TCR beta nucleotide sequences was sequenced per donor, of which approximately 18% were non-productive. Four or five DR-DQ haplotypes were treated as single units for association and clustering because of strong linkage in the cohort. The T cell repertoires of under 750 subjects were profiled by immunosequencing and related to cytomegalovirus serostatus. An early release covering roughly 600 HLA-typed donors comprised approximately 290 gigabases of sequencing data and approximately 80 million unique TCR sequences. Typing coverage differed by locus: A, B, C, DRB1 and DQB1 were typed in roughly 620-630 donors, DQA1 in 522, DPA1 in nearly 610, and DPB1 in 450 to 480. A later genetic analysis took genome-wide SNP genotypes for about 55% of the 666 donors and used that subset as a discovery cohort. In the later analysis, no new phenotypic data were used to find candidate immune exposures; instead, reliance was placed on TCR beta sequences and their occurrence across donors. The aim of the study was to test whether cataloging public T cell receptors could identify signatures of past pathogen exposure. Alongside the repertoire data, information on donor age, sex, ethnicity and CMV serostatus was compiled. All discovery cohort repertoires had been generated on a single sequencing platform. An earlier analysis of 587 of the donors applied high-throughput TCR beta sequencing to assess whether each TCR beta V gene segment acted as functional or pseudogenic. A later analysis re-examined previously published TCR beta repertoires from 610 or so donors and added high-resolution HLA genotyping to investigate patterns of TCR occurrence. Of the roughly 400 genotyped donors, over 65% fell in the genetic ancestry cluster associated with self-reported Caucasian donors. The study combined high-throughput TCR immunosequencing, statistical association of individual TCRs with disease status, and machine learning to predict cytomegalovirus infection status. Class I and class II HLA loci were covered by the typing at four-digit resolution. Results the study describes overall, beyond this receptor: A later analysis associated 16,951 TCR beta sequences with specific HLA alleles at a false discovery rate of 0.05. While some public TCRs were present in many individuals, most TCR sequences turned up only very rarely across donors. Because the 87-base-pair reads could not distinguish some IMGT-functional V segments, including TRBV6-2 and TRBV6-3, those segments were excluded. Broadly in line with IMGT annotations, most TCR beta V segments showed up in productive rearrangements about 90% or about 30% of the time in an earlier analysis of 450 to 750 of the donors. Because HLA typing was unavailable for some donors at each locus, only the typed subset was used in association tests. In vitro tests confirmed that a few of the cytomegalovirus-associated TCR beta chains recognize cytomegalovirus antigens. V-gene and J-gene trimming of TCR beta chains was associated with a missense DCLRE1C variant in a later genetic analysis, and the association was replicated in an independent cohort. In this cohort, only TCR beta chains were sequenced, and detectable features were limited by the absence of alpha or paired-chain data. The only immune exposure information available for the cohort was CMV serostatus. A cluster of highly shared sequence variants was judged likely to be a technical artifact of the sequencing pipeline. According to a later genetic analysis, donors in an Asian-associated ancestry cluster had fewer N-insertions in productive TCRs than the approximately 630-donor mean. It was suggested by the authors that the approach could potentially be generalized to other disease states and immunological phenotypes. According to a later analysis, most CMV-associated TCR beta chains appeared to be HLA-restricted, and the HLA associations seemed to be driven largely by CMV exposure. The study listed 150 to 200 TCR beta chains as associated with cytomegalovirus. In a later analysis, several top co-occurrence clusters were reported to appear linked to parvovirus B19, influenza, CMV and Epstein-Barr virus. Strong co-occurrence of HLA alleles, especially DR and DQ, made assigning TCR associations to individual alleles difficult. Compared with equally common non-associated chains, HLA-associated TCR beta chains in a later analysis were more clonally expanded and had lower generation probabilities. A later analysis found that TCR association rates varied across HLA loci, with DRB1 alleles showing the most associated TCRs and HLA-C alleles the fewest. Sequencing depth was assumed to be roughly uniform across donors in the presence/absence analyses, though that assumption may not hold. The classifier was reported to diagnose cytomegalovirus status with high specificity and sensitivity in both the original and validation cohorts. A further reported finding was that TCR beta sequences accurately predicted the HLA-A and HLA-B alleles for most subjects in the first cohort. Correlated functional status among segregating V segments might be attributable to linkage disequilibrium, but an unknown experimental factor could not be ruled out. Because counts were too low, 15 or so rarely observed V segments, including chromosome 9 orphons, were excluded from the earlier analysis of fewer than 650 of the donors.

Library preparation used the immunoSEQ multiplex PCR assay. For the multiplex PCR, a mixture combining 60 forward primers for TCR Vbeta segments and 13 reverse primers for TCR Jbeta segments was used. The CDR3 region of rearranged TCR beta genes was amplified from genomic DNA with a multiplex PCR assay. Amplified TCR beta libraries were sequenced as 87-base-pair reads on the Illumina HiSeq System. As for the original processing: In a later analysis, 80 million or so unique TCR beta chains were counted across the 690 or so repertoires, and roughly 10 million of these chains were shared by at least two donors. Raw reads were error-corrected and collapsed into unique sequences with a nearest-neighbor algorithm that merged closely related sequences to remove PCR and sequencing errors. To assign V, D and J gene segments, CDR3 sequences were aligned to IMGT reference sequences. For a sequence to be retained, at least a six-nucleotide match to both a V gene segment and a J gene segment was required. A rearrangement was called productive if the CDR3 had no stop codons and remained in frame with V and J, and every other rearrangement was called non-productive. Following IMGT convention, CDR3 was defined as the stretch from the second conserved V-encoded cysteine up to the conserved J-encoded phenylalanine. Sequences without an unambiguous match to a single V gene segment were excluded from the earlier analysis of over 500 of the donors. An earlier analysis of about 590 of the donors classified V segments as functional when productive rearrangements were above 56.7% and as segregating when the standard deviation between donors was above 5%. A statistical classification framework was built to diagnose cytomegalovirus status from the catalog of TCR beta chain sequences. V and J gene assignment, in a later analysis, came from comparing TCR nucleotide sequences with IMGT/GENE-DB human TR gene sequences. A later analysis assigned CDR3 sequences and most-parsimonious VDJ recombination scenarios with the TCRdist pipeline. In a later analysis, every TCR beta chain was defined by the combination of its CDR3 amino acid sequence and its V-gene family, and reads without a unique V-gene family were dropped. A later analysis removed several hundred highly shared, low-generation-probability nucleotide sequences to deal with suspected cross-contamination and a sequencing artifact. In a later analysis, a clonal expansion index for each public chain was calculated from normalized within-repertoire ranks of inferred template counts. In a later analysis, generation probabilities were computed with a VDJ recombination model fitted to out-of-frame rearrangements, and the resulting probabilities were checked against IGoR. A later analysis scored TCR-TCR, TCR-HLA and TCR-CMV co-occurrence with hypergeometric tests, applying a repertoire-size bias correction to TCR pairs. A later analysis estimated false discovery rates by permuting HLA or CMV assignments 20 times. In a later analysis, co-occurring TCRs were grouped with DBSCAN, and TCRdist sequence similarity was added when clustering was performed within HLA-allele-positive subsets. For co-occurrence clustering, repertoires with fewer than 30,000 or more than 120,000 public chains were excluded, along with five or six repertoires with anomalous nucleotide sharing. TCRdb stores this immuneACCESS table with in-frame sequences only. Part of the clones is absent; in the studies checked, under half of the shortfall reflects unresolved V genes, and no reason is known for the rest. That table gives V, J and clone size, and the DNA gave D and trimming. Across this sample there are about 170,000 clones, with more than 75% seen only once. The ten largest account for around 2.6% of the sample.

V and J are trimmed by 0 bases and 7 bases, and the gene matches miss 0 bases of the junction. The CDR3 covers 15 residues, taking in both the cysteine and the phenylalanine. Of all the DNA, just the CDR3 is kept, 45 bases in frame from base 1. From the germline V gene, CDR1 is MGHRA and CDR2 is YSYEKL. About this clone itself: Its antigen is still unknown. There are no base qualities to consult, and no much larger clone falls within one base.

The cohort was made up of 500 to 850 healthy bone marrow donors. Cohort members were all nominally healthy when sampled, although unrecorded immune exposures were likely present. The donor tested CMV seropositive and was one of the 289 seropositive cohort members. A peripheral blood sample was collected from each donor, and TCR beta sequencing was performed on peripheral blood mononuclear cells. The Qiagen DNeasy Blood Extraction Kit was used to extract genomic DNA from the blood cell samples. Source material: PBMCs. The source is a man aged 30 to 45 in good health and CMV-seropositive. The receptor chain draws on TRBV4-1 and TRBJ1-6; TRBD1 fits 10 bases in the junction. Read as DNA, the sequence is TGCGCCAGCAGCCAAGAGGACAGGGGGAATTCACCCCTCCACTTT. Its protein product is CASSQEDRGNSPLHF.